This TCR beta chain was identified during a study of blood T cell repertoires in COVID-19. Background on the study: The cDNA or gDNA used as material had been derived from T cells, B-cell-depleted T cells, or PBMCs.

CDR1 and CDR2 from the germline V gene are SNHLY and FYNNEI. This CDR3 is 14 amino acids long. With 4 bases removed from V and 4 bases from J, the gap between germline ends came to 13 bases. Authors' analysis steps: Amplification with reference gene primers provided the estimates of nucleated cell counts. Here immunoSEQ multiplex PCR was the method, and the copy in TCRdb shows in-frame clones only, minus some. The DNA gave D and trimming, while V, J and clone size come from that table. This sample has around 25,000 clones, with 88% found just once. Sequenced material: peripheral blood. The chain carries TRBV2 and TRBJ1-2; D gene uncertain. This receptor was taken from a woman aged 50 to 60 with active COVID-19. CDR3 sequence reads: CASSAGPDIYGYTF. For the CDR3, the DNA is TGTGCCAGCAGTGCTGGCCCCGATATCTATGGCTACACCTTC.